The rows below give T cell receptor beta chains drawn from one sample of a study of cytomegalovirus exposure and HLA in healthy donors. Sequenced by immunoSEQ multiplex PCR; TCRdb stores in-frame clones only, minus some. The sample has 100,000 or so clones, about 76% seen once. The material sequenced was PBMCs. These receptors originate from a man aged 25-45 years in good health and CMV-seropositive. Both conserved end residues are part of each CDR3. Clone size appears in some rows only: once, few, many, or a class for an expanded clone.

size: -
V: TRBV7-2
J: TRBJ1-5
CDR3: CASRGQGNQPQHF

size: -
V: TRBV6-5
J: TRBJ1-5
CDR3: CASRRQGNNQPQHF

size: -
V: TRBV10-3
J: TRBJ1-5
CDR3: CAISVGAPNLNQPQHF

size: -
V: TRBV6-4
J: TRBJ2-3
CDR3: CASSEVGGGATDTQYF

size: -
V: TRBV29-1
J: TRBJ1-2
CDR3: CSVEDMRQGLGYGYTF

size: few
V: TRBV5-1
J: TRBJ1-1
CDR3: CASRSSTAGGTEAFF

size: -
V: TRBV2
J: TRBJ2-3
CDR3: CASSEAEGTGWADTQYF

size: few
V: TRBV6-5
J: TRBJ2-3
CDR3: CASSDWTSPPDTQYF

size: -
V: TRBV6-5
J: TRBJ1-2
CDR3: CASSPQGYNYGYTF

size: -
V: TRBV19
J: TRBJ1-2
CDR3: CASSVNRDNYGYTF

size: -
V: TRBV5-6
J: TRBJ2-7
CDR3: CASSQGPGGYEQYF

size: -
V: TRBV5-1
J: TRBJ2-5
CDR3: CASSFAWTGQTQETQYF

size: -
V: TRBV29-1
J: TRBJ1-5
CDR3: CSVGSGYSNQPQHF

size: -
V: TRBV30
J: TRBJ1-4
CDR3: CAWSVLGANEKLFF

size: -
V: TRBV19
J: TRBJ1-1
CDR3: CASSIEGDRPNTEAFF

size: -
V: TRBV19
J: TRBJ1-3
CDR3: CASSIDWGRGNTIYF

size: few
V: TRBV6-5
J: TRBJ2-7
CDR3: CAGTLPQPTYEQYF

size: -
V: TRBV11-3
J: TRBJ2-1
CDR3: CASSLDLRLAGNNEQFF

size: -
V: TRBV6-1
J: TRBJ1-2
CDR3: CASIYTGVEGYTF

size: few
V: TRBV7-9
J: TRBJ1-4
CDR3: CSSSLSLRGSTNEKLFF

size: -
V: TRBV5-5
J: TRBJ2-6
CDR3: CASSLYGANVLTF

size: -
V: TRBV13
J: TRBJ2-5
CDR3: CASSSQRQAQETQYF

size: -
V: TRBV18
J: TRBJ1-2
CDR3: CASSTRQGQGYGYTF

size: -
V: TRBV30
J: TRBJ1-5
CDR3: CAWSKGVNQPQHF

size: once
V: TRBV5-1
J: TRBJ2-1
CDR3: CASSTYRAAYNEQFF

size: -
V: TRBV4-1
J: TRBJ2-1
CDR3: CASSREFRGSFSMEQFF

size: -
V: TRBV7-9
J: TRBJ1-2
CDR3: CASSSPSSDGYTF